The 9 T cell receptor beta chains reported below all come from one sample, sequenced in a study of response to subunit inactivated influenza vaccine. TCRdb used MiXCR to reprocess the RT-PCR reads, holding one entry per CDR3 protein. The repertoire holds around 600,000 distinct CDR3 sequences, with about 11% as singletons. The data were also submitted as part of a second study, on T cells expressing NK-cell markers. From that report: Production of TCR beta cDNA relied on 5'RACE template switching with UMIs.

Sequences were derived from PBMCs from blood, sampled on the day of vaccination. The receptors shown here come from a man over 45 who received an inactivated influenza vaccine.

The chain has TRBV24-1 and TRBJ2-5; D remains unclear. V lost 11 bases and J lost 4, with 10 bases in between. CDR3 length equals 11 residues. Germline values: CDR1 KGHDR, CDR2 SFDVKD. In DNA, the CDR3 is TGTGCCATACACGACGGAGAGACCCAGTACTTC. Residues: CAIHDGETQYF.

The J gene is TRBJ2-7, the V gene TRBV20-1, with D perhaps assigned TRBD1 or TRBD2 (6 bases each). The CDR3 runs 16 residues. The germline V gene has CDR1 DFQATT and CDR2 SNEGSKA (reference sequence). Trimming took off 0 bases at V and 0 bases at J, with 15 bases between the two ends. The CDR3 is CSARDLTGADSYEQYF. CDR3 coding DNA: TGCAGTGCTAGAGATTTAACGGGGGCCGACTCCTACGAGCAGTACTTC.

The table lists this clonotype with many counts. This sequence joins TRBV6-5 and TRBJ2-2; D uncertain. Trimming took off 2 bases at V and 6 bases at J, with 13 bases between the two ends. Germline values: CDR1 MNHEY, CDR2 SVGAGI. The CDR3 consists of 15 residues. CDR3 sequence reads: CASSYTWKGSGELFF. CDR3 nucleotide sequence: TGTGCCAGCAGTTACACCTGGAAAGGCTCCGGGGAGCTGTTTTTT.

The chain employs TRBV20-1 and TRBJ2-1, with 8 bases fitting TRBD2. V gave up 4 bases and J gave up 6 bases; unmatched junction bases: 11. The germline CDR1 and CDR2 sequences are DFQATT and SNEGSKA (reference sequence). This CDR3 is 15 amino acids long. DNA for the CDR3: TGCAGTGCTAACTTAGCGGGATTATCCCCCAATGAGCAGTTCTTC. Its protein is CSANLAGLSPNEQFF.

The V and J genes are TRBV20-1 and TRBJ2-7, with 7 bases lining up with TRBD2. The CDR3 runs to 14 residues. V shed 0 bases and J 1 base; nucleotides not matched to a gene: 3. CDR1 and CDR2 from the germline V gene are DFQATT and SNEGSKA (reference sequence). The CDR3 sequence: CSARDRGESYEQYF. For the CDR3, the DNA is TGCAGTGCTAGAGATCGGGGGGAATCCTACGAGCAGTACTTC.

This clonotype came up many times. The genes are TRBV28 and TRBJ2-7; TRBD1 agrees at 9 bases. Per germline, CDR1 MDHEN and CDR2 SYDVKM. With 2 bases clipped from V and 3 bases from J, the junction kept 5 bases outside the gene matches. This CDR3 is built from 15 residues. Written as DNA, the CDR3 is TGTGCCAGCAGTTTAGGGGACAGGGAGGTCTACGAGCAGTACTTC. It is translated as CASSLGDREVYEQYF.

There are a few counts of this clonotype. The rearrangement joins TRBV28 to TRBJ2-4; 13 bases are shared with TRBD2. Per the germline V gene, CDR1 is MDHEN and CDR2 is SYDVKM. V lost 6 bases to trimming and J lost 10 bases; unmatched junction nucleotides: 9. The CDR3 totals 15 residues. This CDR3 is CASSSPGLAGRIQYF. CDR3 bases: TGTGCCAGCAGCTCACCGGGACTAGCGGGAAGGATTCAGTACTTC.

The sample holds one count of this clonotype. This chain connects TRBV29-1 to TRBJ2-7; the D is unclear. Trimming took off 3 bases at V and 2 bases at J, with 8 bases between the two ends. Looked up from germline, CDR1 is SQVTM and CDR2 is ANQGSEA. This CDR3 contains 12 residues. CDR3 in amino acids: CSVEFGTYEQYF. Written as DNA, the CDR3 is TGCAGCGTTGAGTTTGGGACCTACGAGCAGTACTTC.

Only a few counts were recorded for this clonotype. The CDR3: CASRPSDSIHTQYF. The CDR3, as DNA: TGTGCCAGCAGACCTTCCGACTCGATTCATACGCAGTATTTT. The chain is built from TRBV6-2 or TRBV6-3 and TRBJ2-3; D remains unclear. The CDR3 is made up of 14 amino acids. The V and J ends lost 6 bases and 7 bases respectively, with 17 bases between them. From germline, CDR1 is MNHEY and CDR2 SVGEGT.